This T cell receptor (beta chain) originates from a study of regulatory T cells in long-lasting Graves disease. Findings and caveats of the study: Persistent disease was associated with favored TRBV28 usage and with favored use of TRBJ1-2 and TRBJ2-5. Whereas new patients shared some 970 public clonotypes, persistent patients shared more, at a few thousand. Peripheral blood was the sole material, not thyroid tissue.

Investigators prepared the TCR beta libraries by applying iRepertoire HTBI primers and Arm-PCR of CDR3 regions. TCRdb used MiXCR to reprocess the multiplex PCR reads, holding one entry per CDR3 protein. The sample includes 400,000 to 500,000 distinct CDR3 sequences, roughly 22% seen only once; the top ten take around 13%. The CDR3 length is 15 residues. Germline CDR1 ENHRY, CDR2 SYGVKD. V lost 3 bases and J 2 bases, leaving 11 bases between the germline ends. This clonotype was recorded a few times. Its matching antigen is unknown. Time point reported: persistent/refractory GD, antithyroid drugs over 5 years with positive TRAb. Scientists built the TCR library using RNA that was extracted from PBMCs.

The chain has TRBV10-3 and TRBJ1-3; D uncertain. The sequence came from a female donor with Graves disease. This material consisted of peripheral blood mononuclear cells (PBMCs), taken when the disease was refractory, from a patient treated with antithyroid drugs. CDR3 amino acids: CAISDASGTGNTIYF. CDR3 nucleotides: TGTGCCATCAGTGACGCGTCTGGGACTGGAAACACCATATATTTT.